A single sample gave rise to the 9 T cell receptor beta chains below, sequenced in a study of vaccination and CD4 T cells after COVID-19. For these receptors, no antigen is known. Stated treatment: roughly nine-day PBMC culture with coronavirus spike peptide pools or control peptides (ViraFEST assay). The Oncomine TCR Beta short-read assay sequenced DNA from cultured CD4+ T cells. MiXCR, applied by TCRdb to the PCR reads, yields one record per CDR3 protein. This table holds 4,000 to 5,000 distinct CDR3 sequences, around 50% found once. Sequencing was carried out using CD4+ T cells from blood, cultured in vitro. The source of these receptors is a human donor who had recovered from COVID-19.

CDR3 protein: CASSADVNYGYTF. The CDR3 DNA reads TGTGCCAGCAGTGCGGACGTAAACTATGGCTACACCTTC. The chain links TRBV2 to TRBJ1-2; D unresolved. Germline V lookup: CDR1 SNHLY, CDR2 FYNNEI. Between the trimmed V and J ends, which lost 4 bases and 2 bases, there was a span of 8 bases. The CDR3 length is 13 residues.

This CDR3 reads CSALQLNSPLHF. DNA of the CDR3: TGCAGTGCTCTACAGCTTAATTCACCCCTCCACTTT. The gene calls are TRBV20-1 and TRBJ1-6, with no clear D. The CDR3 covers 12 residues. The germline V gene has CDR1 DFQATT and CDR2 SNEGSKA (reference sequence). Deletions cut 5 bases from V and 6 bases from J, with 8 bases between.

V and J are TRBV7-2 and TRBJ2-7; 10 positions agree with TRBD2. V gave up 2 bases and J gave up 4 bases; unmatched junction bases: 5. This CDR3 region has 15 residues. Germline lookup yields CDR1 SGHTA and CDR2 FQGNSA. CDR3 coding DNA: TGTGCCAGCAGCTTATGGGCTAGCGGGGGATACGAGCAGTACTTC. It translates to CASSLWASGGYEQYF.

CDR3 nucleotides: TGCAGTGCTGGAAGGACATCCGCCTACGAGCAGTACTTC. Protein sequence: CSAGRTSAYEQYF. V and J are TRBV20-1 and TRBJ2-7, with TRBD1 as a possible D gene (5 bases). CDR1 and CDR2 from the germline V gene are DFQATT and SNEGSKA (reference sequence). V dropped 5 bases and J dropped 2 bases, with 13 bases sitting between them. This CDR3 region has 13 residues.

By proportion, this clonotype is medium-sized. CDR3 sequence reads: CASSRGRWGHEQYF. The CDR3 bases are TGTGCCAGCAGCAGGGGCAGGTGGGGTCACGAGCAGTACTTC. V gene TRBV21-1 combines with J gene TRBJ2-7; TRBD1 reflects the table's D call only, with no check against the DNA. TRBV21-1 is deemed a pseudogene. This CDR3 comprises 14 residues.

V and J are TRBV7-3 and TRBJ2-7; TRBD2 matches 7 bases. The V gene's germline CDR1 is SGHTA and CDR2 FQGTGA. V lost 5 bases to trimming and J lost 3 bases; unmatched junction nucleotides: 10. The CDR3 contains 15 residues. CDR3: CASSLGASGLYEQYF. The CDR3 coding sequence is TGTGCCAGCAGCCTAGGGGCTAGCGGCCTCTACGAGCAGTACTTC.

The chain uses TRBV20-1 and TRBJ1-2; 9 nucleotides align to TRBD1. The CDR3 loop spans 12 amino acids. V gave up 5 bases and J gave up 7 bases; unmatched junction bases: 5. Germline V gives CDR1 DFQATT, CDR2 SNEGSKA (reference sequence). Here the CDR3 DNA reads TGCAGTGCTGGGGACAGGGCGGCTGGCTACACCTTC. Its protein product is CSAGDRAAGYTF.

The V and J genes are TRBV2 and TRBJ1-2; unclear D gene. Trimming removed 9 bases at V and 0 bases at J, with 11 bases between. This CDR3 spans 13 amino acids. Germline-derived CDR1 and CDR2 are SNHLY and FYNNEI. Here the CDR3 reads CASSPLPNYGYTF. The CDR3 DNA is TGTGCCAGTAGCCCCCTCCCTAACTATGGCTACACCTTC.

This clonotype showed up just a few times. The CDR3: CASSLQGQPQHF. In nucleotides, the CDR3 is TGTGCCAGCAGCCTTCAGGGTCAGCCCCAGCATTTT. The chain recombines TRBV7-2 with TRBJ1-5, with D possibly being TRBD1 (5 bases). This CDR3 spans 12 amino acids. Deletions cut 5 bases from V and 6 bases from J, with 8 bases between. In germline, CDR1 is SGHTA, CDR2 FQGNSA.